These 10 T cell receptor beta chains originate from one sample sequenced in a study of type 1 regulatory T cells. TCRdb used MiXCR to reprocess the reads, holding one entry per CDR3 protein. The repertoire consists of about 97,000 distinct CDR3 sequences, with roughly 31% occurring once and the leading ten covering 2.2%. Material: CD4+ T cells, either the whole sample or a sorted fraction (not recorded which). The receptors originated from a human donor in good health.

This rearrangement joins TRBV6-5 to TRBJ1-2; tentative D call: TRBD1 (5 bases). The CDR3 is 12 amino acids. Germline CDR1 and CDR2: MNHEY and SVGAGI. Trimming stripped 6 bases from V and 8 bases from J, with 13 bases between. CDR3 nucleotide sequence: TGTGCCAGCAGCGGACCAGGGTGGGGCTACACCTTC. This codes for CASSGPGWGYTF.

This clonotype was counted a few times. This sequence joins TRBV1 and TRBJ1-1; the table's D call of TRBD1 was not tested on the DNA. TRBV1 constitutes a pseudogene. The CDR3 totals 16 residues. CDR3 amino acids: CTSSQRDGFMNTEAFF. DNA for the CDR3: TGCACCAGCAGCCAAAGGGACGGTTTCATGAACACTGAAGCTTTCTTT.

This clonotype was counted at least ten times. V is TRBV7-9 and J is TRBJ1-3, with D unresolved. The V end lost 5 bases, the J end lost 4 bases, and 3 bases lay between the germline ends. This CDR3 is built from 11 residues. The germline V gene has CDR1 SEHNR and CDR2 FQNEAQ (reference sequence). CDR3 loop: CASSAGNTIYF. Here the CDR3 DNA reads TGTGCCAGCAGCGCAGGAAACACCATATATTTT.

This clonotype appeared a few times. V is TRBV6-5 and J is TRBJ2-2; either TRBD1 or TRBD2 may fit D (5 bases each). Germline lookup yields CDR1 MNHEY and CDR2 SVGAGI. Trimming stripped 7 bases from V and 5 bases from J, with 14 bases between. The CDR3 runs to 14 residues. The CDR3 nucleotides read TGTGCCAGCATTAAAACCGGGACGACCGGGGAGCTGTTTTTT. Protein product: CASIKTGTTGELFF.

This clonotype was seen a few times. CDR3 sequence: CATEDGTGEGGYTF. The CDR3 DNA follows: TGTGCCACCGAGGACGGGACAGGGGAAGGTGGCTACACCTTC. V is TRBV24-1 and J is TRBJ1-2; 10 nucleotides align to TRBD1. The J segment lost 7 bases and the V segment lost 9 bases, leaving 10 bases of the junction unmatched. CDR3 length: 14 amino acids. Germline lookup yields CDR1 KGHDR and CDR2 SFDVKD.

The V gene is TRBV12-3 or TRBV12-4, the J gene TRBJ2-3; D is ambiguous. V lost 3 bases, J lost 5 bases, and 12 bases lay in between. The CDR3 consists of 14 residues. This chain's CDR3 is CASSFSGLRDTQYF. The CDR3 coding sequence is TGTGCCAGCAGTTTTTCCGGTCTTAGAGATACGCAGTATTTT.

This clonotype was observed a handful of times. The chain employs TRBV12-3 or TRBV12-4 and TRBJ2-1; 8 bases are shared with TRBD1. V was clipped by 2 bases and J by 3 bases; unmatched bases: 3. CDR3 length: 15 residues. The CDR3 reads CASSLFGTGYNEQFF. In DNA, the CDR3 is TGTGCCAGCAGTTTATTTGGGACAGGCTACAATGAGCAGTTCTTC.

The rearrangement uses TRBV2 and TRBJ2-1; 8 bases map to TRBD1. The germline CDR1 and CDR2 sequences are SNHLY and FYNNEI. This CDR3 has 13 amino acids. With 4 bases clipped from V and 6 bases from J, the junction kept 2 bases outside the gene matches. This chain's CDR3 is CASSADRGNEQFF. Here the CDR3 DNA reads TGTGCCAGCAGTGCCGACAGGGGCAATGAGCAGTTCTTC.

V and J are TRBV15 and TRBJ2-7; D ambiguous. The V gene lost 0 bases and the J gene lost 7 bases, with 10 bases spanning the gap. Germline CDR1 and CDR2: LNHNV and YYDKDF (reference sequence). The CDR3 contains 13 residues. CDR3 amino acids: CATSRDVLGEQYF. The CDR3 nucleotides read TGTGCCACCAGCAGAGATGTTCTGGGGGAGCAGTACTTC.

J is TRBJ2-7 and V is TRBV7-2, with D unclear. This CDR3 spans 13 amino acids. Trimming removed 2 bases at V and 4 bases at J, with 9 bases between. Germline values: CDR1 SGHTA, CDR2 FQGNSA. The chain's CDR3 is CASSLRPMYEQYF. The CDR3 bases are TGTGCCAGCAGCTTACGCCCGATGTACGAGCAGTACTTC.